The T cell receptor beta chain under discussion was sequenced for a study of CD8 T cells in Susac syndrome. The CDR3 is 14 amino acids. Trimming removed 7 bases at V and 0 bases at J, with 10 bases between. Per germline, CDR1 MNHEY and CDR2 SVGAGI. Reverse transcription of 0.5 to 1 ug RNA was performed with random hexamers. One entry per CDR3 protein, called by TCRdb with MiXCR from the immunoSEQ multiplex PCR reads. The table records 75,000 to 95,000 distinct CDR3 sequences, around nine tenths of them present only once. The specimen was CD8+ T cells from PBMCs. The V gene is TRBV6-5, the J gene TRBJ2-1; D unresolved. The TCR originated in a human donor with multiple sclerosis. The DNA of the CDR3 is TGTGCCAGCACCCCAGGACCCTCCTACAATGAGCAGTTCTTC. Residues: CASTPGPSYNEQFF.